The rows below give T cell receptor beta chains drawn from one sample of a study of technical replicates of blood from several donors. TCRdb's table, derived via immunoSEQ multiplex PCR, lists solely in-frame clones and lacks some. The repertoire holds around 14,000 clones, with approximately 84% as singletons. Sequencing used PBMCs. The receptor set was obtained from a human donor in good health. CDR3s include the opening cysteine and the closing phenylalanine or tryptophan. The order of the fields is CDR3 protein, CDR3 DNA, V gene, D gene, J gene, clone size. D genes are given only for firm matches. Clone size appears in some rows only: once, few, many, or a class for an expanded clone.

CDR3 protein: CAWSPGSGGTYF
CDR3 DNA: TGTGCCTGGAGTCCAGGCTCCGGGGGGACGTACTTC
V gene: TRBV30
D gene: TRBD2
J gene: TRBJ2-7
clone size: -

CDR3 protein: CATLVGAQETQYF
CDR3 DNA: TGTGCCACACTGGTGGGGGCCCAAGAGACCCAGTACTTC
V gene: TRBV28
D gene: -
J gene: TRBJ2-5
clone size: -

CDR3 protein: CASSRDSNGYTF
CDR3 DNA: TGTGCCAGCAGCCGGGACAGTAATGGCTACACCTTC
V gene: TRBV7-2
D gene: TRBD1
J gene: TRBJ1-2
clone size: -

CDR3 protein: CASSAVQGAGQPQHF
CDR3 DNA: TGTGCCAGCAGTGCGGTACAGGGGGCTGGTCAGCCCCAGCATTTT
V gene: TRBV2
D gene: TRBD1
J gene: TRBJ1-5
clone size: -

CDR3 protein: CASRQDSYEQYF
CDR3 DNA: TGTGCCTCCCGACAGGACTCCTACGAGCAGTACTTC
V gene: TRBV28
D gene: -
J gene: TRBJ2-7
clone size: -

CDR3 protein: CATSRDQGGGRESDTQYF
CDR3 DNA: TGTGCCACCAGCAGAGATCAAGGTGGCGGGAGGGAATCAGATACGCAGTATTTT
V gene: TRBV15
D gene: TRBD2
J gene: TRBJ2-3
clone size: -

CDR3 protein: CASSLARVTEAFF
CDR3 DNA: TGTGCCAGCAGCTTAGCGAGGGTTACAGAAGCTTTCTTT
V gene: TRBV7-9
D gene: -
J gene: TRBJ1-1
clone size: -

CDR3 protein: CASSLTEKDPYEQYF
CDR3 DNA: TGCGCCAGCAGCTTAACAGAGAAAGATCCCTACGAGCAGTACTTC
V gene: TRBV5-1
D gene: -
J gene: TRBJ2-7
clone size: -

CDR3 protein: CSVESGRAYNEQFF
CDR3 DNA: TGCAGCGTGGAAAGCGGGAGAGCCTACAATGAGCAGTTCTTC
V gene: TRBV29-1
D gene: TRBD2
J gene: TRBJ2-1
clone size: -

CDR3 protein: CAWSVAGHEQFF
CDR3 DNA: TGTGCCTGGAGTGTAGCGGGTCATGAGCAGTTCTTC
V gene: TRBV30
D gene: -
J gene: TRBJ2-1
clone size: once

CDR3 protein: CASSSLLSITGEAFF
CDR3 DNA: TGTGCCAGCAGCTCCCTCTTATCGATCACAGGAGAAGCTTTCTTT
V gene: TRBV7-9
D gene: -
J gene: TRBJ1-1
clone size: -

CDR3 protein: CASSPMGRDEQYF
CDR3 DNA: TGTGCCAGCAGTCCCATGGGCAGGGACGAGCAGTACTTC
V gene: TRBV7-2
D gene: -
J gene: TRBJ2-7
clone size: -

CDR3 protein: CASSRGDTQYF
CDR3 DNA: TGCGCCAGCAGCAGGGGGGACACGCAGTATTTT
V gene: TRBV10-2
D gene: -
J gene: TRBJ2-3
clone size: -

CDR3 protein: CASSQAWGDYGYTF
CDR3 DNA: TGTGCCAGCAGCCAAGCGTGGGGGGACTATGGCTACACCTTC
V gene: TRBV4-2
D gene: -
J gene: TRBJ1-2
clone size: -

CDR3 protein: CASSPTSGQETQYF
CDR3 DNA: TGTGCCAGCAGCCCGACTAGCGGCCAAGAGACCCAGTACTTC
V gene: TRBV7-9
D gene: TRBD2
J gene: TRBJ2-5
clone size: -

CDR3 protein: CASSSRLHSTDTQYF
CDR3 DNA: TGTGCCAGCAGCTCCCGACTACACAGCACAGATACGCAGTATTTT
V gene: TRBV7-3
D gene: -
J gene: TRBJ2-3
clone size: -

CDR3 protein: CASREIGTANNQPQHF
CDR3 DNA: TGTGCCAGCAGGGAAATCGGGACAGCTAACAATCAGCCCCAGCATTTT
V gene: TRBV6-6
D gene: TRBD1
J gene: TRBJ1-5
clone size: -

CDR3 protein: CASSEGDFNTGELFF
CDR3 DNA: TGTGCCAGCAGTGAAGGGGACTTTAACACCGGGGAGCTGTTTTTT
V gene: TRBV6-1
D gene: -
J gene: TRBJ2-2
clone size: once

CDR3 protein: CASSIGQGPAYEQYF
CDR3 DNA: TGTGCCAGTAGTATAGGACAGGGGCCCGCCTACGAGCAGTACTTC
V gene: TRBV19
D gene: TRBD1
J gene: TRBJ2-7
clone size: -

CDR3 protein: CASSQEDLAGANTGELFF
CDR3 DNA: TGCGCCAGCAGCCAAGAAGATCTAGCGGGGGCGAACACCGGGGAGCTGTTTTTT
V gene: TRBV4-1
D gene: TRBD2
J gene: TRBJ2-2
clone size: -

CDR3 protein: CASRPGLATNEQFF
CDR3 DNA: TGCGCCAGCAGACCGGGACTAGCGACCAATGAGCAGTTCTTC
V gene: TRBV10-2
D gene: TRBD2
J gene: TRBJ2-1
clone size: -

CDR3 protein: CAWTSDPRGNEQFF
CDR3 DNA: TGTGCCTGGACGTCGGACCCCAGGGGCAATGAGCAGTTCTTC
V gene: TRBV30
D gene: -
J gene: TRBJ2-1
clone size: -

CDR3 protein: CASSPGTSSYEQYF
CDR3 DNA: TGCGCCAGCAGCCCCGGGACTTCCTCCTACGAGCAGTACTTC
V gene: TRBV5-1
D gene: -
J gene: TRBJ2-7
clone size: -

CDR3 protein: CASRTIAGGPNLYNEQFF
CDR3 DNA: TGTGCCAGCAGAACAATAGCGGGAGGGCCGAACTTATACAATGAGCAGTTCTTC
V gene: TRBV4-2
D gene: TRBD2
J gene: TRBJ2-1
clone size: few

CDR3 protein: CASSFLAWNNEQFF
CDR3 DNA: TGTGCCAGCAGTTTTCTAGCCTGGAACAATGAGCAGTTCTTC
V gene: TRBV27
D gene: -
J gene: TRBJ2-1
clone size: -